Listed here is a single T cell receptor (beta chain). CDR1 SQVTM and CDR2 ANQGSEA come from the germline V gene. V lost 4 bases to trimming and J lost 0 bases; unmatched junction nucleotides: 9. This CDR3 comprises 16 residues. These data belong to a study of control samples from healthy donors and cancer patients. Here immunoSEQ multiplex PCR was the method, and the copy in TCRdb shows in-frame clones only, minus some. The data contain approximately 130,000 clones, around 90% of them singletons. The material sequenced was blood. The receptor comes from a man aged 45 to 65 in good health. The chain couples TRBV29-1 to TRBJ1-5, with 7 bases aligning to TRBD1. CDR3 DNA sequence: TGCAGCGTTGTTTTAGGGACAGTAGATAGCAATCAGCCCCAGCATTTT. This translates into CSVVLGTVDSNQPQHF.